These 13 T cell receptor beta chains originate from one sample sequenced in a study of blood T cell repertoires in COVID-19. Here immunoSEQ multiplex PCR was the method, and the copy in TCRdb shows in-frame clones only, minus some. Of about 280,000 clones listed, over 75% were seen once; the top ten hold roughly 14%. Sample: peripheral blood. Receptor source: a human donor in a cohort sampled during active COVID-19.

The J gene is TRBJ2-1, the V gene TRBV18; D is uncertain. Trimming stripped 5 bases from V and 4 bases from J, with 9 bases between. The CDR3 has 13 residues. CDR1 and CDR2 from the germline V gene are KGHSH and LQKENI. In nucleotides, the CDR3 is TGTGCCAGCTCATTCGAGGCTTACAATGAGCAGTTCTTC. Residues: CASSFEAYNEQFF.

This sequence joins TRBV30 and TRBJ2-6; 8 bases fit TRBD1. The CDR3 is 23 amino acids. With V trimmed by 5 bases and J by 1 base, 28 bases remained unmatched. CDR1 and CDR2 (germline): GTSNPN, SVGIG (reference sequence). CDR3 region: CAWPEPEGQGCSRIFSGANVLTF. The CDR3 region has the DNA TGTGCCTGGCCAGAGCCGGAAGGACAGGGTTGCTCTCGAATATTTTCTGGGGCCAACGTCCTGACTTTC.

This clone has only one observation. The chain employs TRBV5-4 and TRBJ1-2, with 7 bases identical to TRBD1. The junction had 7 bases not matched to a gene; V was cut back by 4 bases and J by 4 bases. The germline gives CDR1 SGHNT, CDR2 YYREEE (reference sequence). This CDR3 contains 14 residues. As DNA, the CDR3 is TGTGCCAGCAGCCCGCAGGGGGGCAGCTATGGCTACACCTTC. Translated: CASSPQGGSYGYTF.

V and J are TRBV5-7 and TRBJ2-5; possibly TRBD2 for D (6 bases). TRBV5-7 is identified as an open reading frame with a role that is uncertain. CDR3 size: 15 residues. Trimming stripped 2 bases from V and 4 bases from J, with 15 bases between. The CDR3 loop is CASSFQYQEGETQYF. The CDR3 region has the DNA TGTGCCAGCAGCTTCCAGTACCAGGAGGGAGAGACCCAGTACTTC.

In this sample, this clone turned up many times. In nucleotides, the CDR3 is TGCGCCAGCAGCTTGGCCCCCAACAGTTACGAGCAGTACTTC. Encoded protein: CASSLAPNSYEQYF. V and J are TRBV5-1 and TRBJ2-7; unclear D gene. This CDR3 has 14 amino acids. Germline values: CDR1 SGHRS, CDR2 YFSETQ. Trimming removed 0 bases at V and 4 bases at J, with 11 bases between.

The chain is built from TRBV15 and TRBJ2-7; 11 bases match TRBD2. CDR1 is LNHNV, CDR2 YYDKDF, per germline (reference sequence). This CDR3 contains 16 residues. V shed 1 base, J shed 2 bases, and the junction held 4 bases outside the gene matches. CDR3 in DNA: TGTGCCACCAGCAGAGTTTTACTAGCGGGAGCCTACGAGCAGTACTTC. This gives the protein CATSRVLLAGAYEQYF.

Here the CDR3 reads CASSSPGGKYGYTF. CDR3 nucleotides: TGTGCCAGCAGTTCACCAGGGGGCAAATATGGCTACACCTTC. This chain connects TRBV6-5 to TRBJ1-2; 8 bases are shared with TRBD1. V gave up 4 bases and J gave up 5 bases; unmatched junction bases: 6. CDR3 length: 14 amino acids. The germline CDR1 and CDR2 sequences are MNHEY and SVGAGI.

J is TRBJ1-2 and V is TRBV7-8; perhaps TRBD1 as D (6 bases). The germline V gene encodes CDR1 SGHVS and CDR2 FQNEAQ. V lost 3 bases, J lost 0 bases, and 11 bases lay in between. The CDR3 spans 15 residues. CDR3 sequence (DNA): TGTGCCAGCAGCTTTAGTTGGACAGCTAACTATGGCTACACCTTC. Amino acids: CASSFSWTANYGYTF.

This clone was detected a few times. The chain combines TRBV6-4 with TRBJ2-2, with D unclear. The CDR3 runs 14 residues. Germline CDR1 MRHNA, CDR2 SNTAGT. The ends were cut back, 4 bases at V and 1 base at J, with 7 bases in the middle. This CDR3 reads CASSVSGNTGELFF. CDR3 in DNA: TGTGCCAGCAGTGTATCAGGGAACACCGGGGAGCTGTTTTTT.

The V call is TRBV5-5, the J call TRBJ2-6; D call uncertain. V was cut by 1 base and J by 0 bases, with 5 bases left in between. CDR1 and CDR2 from the germline V gene are SGHKS and YYEKEE (reference sequence). The CDR3 consists of 15 residues. This chain's CDR3 is CASSLFFSGANVLTF. CDR3 bases: TGTGCCAGCAGCTTGTTCTTCTCTGGGGCCAACGTCCTGACTTTC.

This sequence joins TRBV6-2 or TRBV6-3 and TRBJ1-6, with D perhaps TRBD1 (6 bases). CDR3 length: 16 residues. V lost 6 bases and J 0 bases, leaving 12 bases between the germline ends. CDR1 MNHEY and CDR2 SVGEGT come from the germline V gene. CDR3 DNA sequence: TGTGCCAGCAGACCTGACAGGAGCTCCTATAATTCACCCCTCCACTTT. Amino acids: CASRPDRSSYNSPLHF.

The chain joins TRBV3-1 (or the pseudogene TRBV3-2) to TRBJ1-2, with D perhaps TRBD1 (5 bases). CDR3 length equals 14 residues. The germline V gene has CDR1 LGHDT and CDR2 YNNKEL (reference sequence). The V end lost 0 bases, the J end lost 4 bases, and 9 bases lay between the germline ends. CDR3 in DNA: TGTGCCAGCAGCCAAGACAGGGAAGGCTATGGCTACACCTTC. It specifies CASSQDREGYGYTF.

The rearrangement joins TRBV24-1 to TRBJ1-2; a weak D match, TRBD1 (5 bases). CDR3 size: 14 residues. Trimming pared 5 bases from V and 1 base from J, leaving 10 bases between. Germline CDR1 KGHDR, CDR2 SFDVKD. The CDR3 region has the DNA TGTGCCACCAGTGTCGGGGGGGATAACTATGGCTACACCTTC. Translation gives CATSVGGDNYGYTF.